The following is a TCR beta chain sequence with its context. The data originate from a study of control samples from healthy donors and cancer patients. The table came from immunoSEQ multiplex PCR; TCRdb's copy has only in-frame clones and leaves some out. The table lists around 110,000 clones, more than 75% of them singletons, with approximately 2.3% in the top ten. Source material: blood. This receptor was identified in a woman in her 70s in good health.

The CDR3 spells CASSGRPGVEETQYF. The CDR3 bases are TGCGCCAGCAGCGGTCGGCCAGGGGTGGAAGAGACCCAGTACTTC. V gene TRBV4-1 combines with J gene TRBJ2-5; a possible D gene is TRBD1 (6 bases). This CDR3 comprises 15 residues. Germline V gene lookup returns CDR1 MGHRA and CDR2 YSYEKL. Trimming took 5 bases from V and 3 from J, leaving 16 bases between them.